This T cell receptor (beta chain) appears in the sequencing data of a study of shared clonotypes between healthy human individuals. Study context: Three plates were used per donor for CD4 naive, three for CD4 memory, two for CD8 naive and one for CD8 memory. Study-wide results and caveats: A few donors had 5% to 6.5% of their naive CD4 clonotypes in common. Represented diversity (both genetic and exposure-history) was limited by the small number of donors.

Note on this clone: Antigen specificity is unknown. Other DNA sequences in this sample translate to the same CDR3.

Germline CDR1 is MNHEY and CDR2 is SMNVEV (reference sequence). V lost 1 base to trimming and J lost 3 bases; unmatched junction nucleotides: 2. The CDR3 loop spans 16 amino acids. Produced via immunoSEQ multiplex PCR; TCRdb's table is partial and in-frame only. The data show around 640,000 clones, approximately 96% seen once. Naive CD8 populations comprised CD45RO-negative cells positively selected for CCR7, excluding terminally differentiated effector memory CD45RA+ cells. Sequenced input: naive CD8+ T cells sorted from blood. This clonotype originated in a woman aged 30 to 39 in good health. This chain joins TRBV27 and TRBJ2-3; 12 bases match TRBD2. The CDR3 sequence: CASSLLGTSGTDTQYF. The CDR3 bases are TGTGCCAGCAGTTTATTAGGGACTAGCGGGACAGATACGCAGTATTTT.